The source of this TCR beta chain is a study of control samples from healthy donors and cancer patients. The CDR3 covers 12 residues. CDR1 and CDR2 from the germline V gene are ENHRY and SYGVKD. Between the trimmed V and J ends, which lost 8 bases and 2 bases, there was a span of 9 bases. This table comes from immunoSEQ multiplex PCR, and its TCRdb copy is limited to in-frame clones, with some not included. The data show more than 100,000 clones, about 91% seen once. Sequenced input: blood. The genes are TRBV10-3 and TRBJ1-1; tentatively, D is TRBD1 (5 bases). The receptor was isolated from a man aged 40-49 years in good health. CDR3 residues: CAIGGVNTEAFF. CDR3 DNA sequence: TGTGCCATCGGAGGGGTTAACACTGAAGCTTTCTTT.